Each of the 7 T cell receptor beta chains below was sequenced from the same sample in a study of T cell changes during pregnancy in multiple sclerosis. Clones were sequenced by immunoSEQ multiplex PCR, and TCRdb holds only the in-frame ones, with some missing. The sample shows about 40,000 clones, around 94% of them seen only once. The sequencing used CD8+ T cells from peripheral blood mononuclear cells, collected in the third trimester of pregnancy. The receptors were sampled from a female donor with multiple sclerosis, enrolled in a pregnancy study.

As to this clone: A read error may produce the germline difference seen at one junction end. The chain uses TRBV11-2 and TRBJ2-3; 7 nucleotides match TRBD2. The V gene's germline CDR1 is SGHAT and CDR2 FQNNGV. The CDR3 is made up of 12 amino acids. The CDR3 coding sequence is TGTGCCAGCGGCTTGGGGGGGGATACGCAGTATTTT. It is translated as CASGLGGDTQYF.

The chain uses TRBV27 and TRBJ2-1, with 7 bases fitting TRBD1. With 5 bases clipped from V and 4 bases from J, the junction kept 2 bases outside the gene matches. The CDR3 sequence is 13 residues long. Looked up from germline, CDR1 is MNHEY and CDR2 is SMNVEV (reference sequence). The CDR3 protein is CASSKQGYNEQFF. For the CDR3, the DNA is TGTGCCAGCAGTAAACAGGGGTACAATGAGCAGTTCTTC.

The CDR3 sequence is CASSELRGLHTGELFF. The CDR3 DNA is TGTGCCAGCAGTGAACTAAGGGGGCTTCACACCGGGGAGCTGTTTTTT. The J gene is TRBJ2-2, the V gene TRBV6-1; TRBD1 aligns across 7 bases. The CDR3 is 16 amino acids. Germline assignment: CDR1 MNHNS and CDR2 SASEGT. The V and J ends lost 2 bases and 3 bases, in that order; junction bases with no gene match: 6.

This chain uses TRBV5-6 with TRBJ1-2, with D possibly being TRBD1 (5 bases). The germline V and J ends were trimmed by 1 base and 3 bases, with 19 bases remaining between them. Germline loops: CDR1 SGHDT, CDR2 YYEEEE. This CDR3 region has 17 residues. Written as DNA, the CDR3 is TGTGCCAGCAGCTTGTTCGTTCAGGGAAGGGTCTACTATGGCTACACCTTC. It is translated as CASSLFVQGRVYYGYTF. Variable domain in full (rest from reference TRBV5-6 and TRBJ1-2): DAGVTQSPTHLIKTRGQQVTLRCSPKSGHDTVSWYQQALGQGPQFIFQYYEEEERQRGNFPDRFSGHQFPNYSSELNVNALLLGDSALYLCASSLFVQGRVYYGYTFGSGTRLTVV.

The V and J genes are TRBV2 and TRBJ2-5; TRBD2 is a possible D gene (5 bases). This CDR3 comprises 13 residues. V was shortened by 7 bases and J by 5 bases, with 14 bases between the two germline ends. Germline loops: CDR1 SNHLY, CDR2 FYNNEI. The CDR3 sequence is CASITRFEETQYF. The CDR3 nucleotides are TGTGCCAGCATCACTAGGTTCGAGGAGACCCAGTACTTC.

The chain carries TRBV5-4 and TRBJ2-1, with D possibly TRBD1 on 6 matching bases. The V end was cut by 2 bases, the J end by 5 bases, with 17 bases between. This CDR3 contains 16 residues. Germline V lookup: CDR1 SGHNT, CDR2 YYREEE (reference sequence). The chain's CDR3 is CASSFEGQPINNEQFF. CDR3 nucleotide sequence: TGTGCCAGCAGCTTCGAAGGACAGCCGATAAACAATGAGCAGTTCTTC. The variable domain in full, with the rest retrieved from reference TRBV5-4 and TRBJ2-1, is ETGVTQSPTHLIKTRGQQVTLRCSSQSGHNTVSWYQQALGQGPQFIFQYYREEENGRGNFPPRFSGLQFPNYSSELNVNALELDDSALYLCASSFEGQPINNEQFFGPGTRLTVL.

The CDR3 is CASSLVLRNTEAFF. The CDR3, as DNA: TGTGCCAGCAGCTTAGTGTTGAGAAACACTGAAGCTTTCTTT. The gene calls are TRBV7-2 and TRBJ1-1; D gene uncertain. This CDR3 spans 14 amino acids. V lost 1 base to trimming and J lost 2 bases, with 8 bases between them. Germline CDR1 reads SGHTA; CDR2 reads FQGNSA.